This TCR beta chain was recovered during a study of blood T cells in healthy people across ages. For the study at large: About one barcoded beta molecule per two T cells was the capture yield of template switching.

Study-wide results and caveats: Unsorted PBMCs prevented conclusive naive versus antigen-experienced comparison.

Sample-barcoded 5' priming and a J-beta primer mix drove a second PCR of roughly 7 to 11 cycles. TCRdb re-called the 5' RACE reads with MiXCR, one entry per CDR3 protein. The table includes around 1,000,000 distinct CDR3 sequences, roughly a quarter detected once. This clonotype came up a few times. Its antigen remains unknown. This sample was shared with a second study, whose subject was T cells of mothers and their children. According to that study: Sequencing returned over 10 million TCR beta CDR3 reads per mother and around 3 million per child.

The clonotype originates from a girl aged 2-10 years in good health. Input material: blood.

Here the CDR3 DNA reads TGTGCCAGCAGTTCTCAAGTGGGGTATGAGCAGTTCTTC. It yields the protein CASSSQVGYEQFF. This sequence joins TRBV28 and TRBJ2-1; D is undetermined. V shed 4 bases and J shed 8 bases, with 12 bases lying between them. There are 13 residues in the CDR3. The germline V gene encodes CDR1 MDHEN and CDR2 SYDVKM.